One sample yielded the 20 T cell receptor beta chains listed below, sequenced in a study of regulatory T cells in long-lasting Graves disease. Time point meaning: newly diagnosed GD, antithyroid drugs for less than 3 months. The TCR library was made from RNA that had been extracted from PBMCs in TRIzol. Construction of TCR beta libraries relied on iRepertoire HTBI primers and on Arm-PCR targeting CDR3 regions. MiXCR was run by TCRdb on the multiplex PCR reads, yielding one entry per CDR3 protein. The sample records hundreds of thousands of distinct CDR3 sequences, approximately 12% being singletons. The data also belong to a second study, concerning T cells in Graves' hyperthyroidism and ophthalmopathy.

The source was peripheral blood mononuclear cells (PBMCs), collected at new diagnosis, from a patient treated with antithyroid drugs. The receptors here all came from a woman younger than 45 with Graves disease.

This clonotype has at least ten counts. The CDR3 region is CASRTGILQETQYF. CDR3 in DNA: TGTGCCTCACGGACAGGGATCCTCCAAGAGACCCAGTACTTC. The chain has TRBV10-3 and TRBJ2-5, with 8 bases identical to TRBD1. V shed 11 bases and J 1 base; nucleotides not matched to a gene: 9. Germline CDR1 reads ENHRY; CDR2 reads SYGVKD. This CDR3 is built from 14 residues.

This clonotype was seen a handful of times. This chain links TRBV7-9 with TRBJ2-2; no clear D. This CDR3 region has 16 residues. CDR1 is SEHNR, CDR2 FQNEAQ, per germline (reference sequence). Trimming left V 0 bases short and J 0 bases short, with 8 bases between. CDR3 protein: CASSLAPGSNTGELFF. The CDR3 nucleotides are TGTGCCAGCAGCTTAGCCCCAGGTTCGAACACCGGGGAGCTGTTTTTT.

The table lists this clonotype with many counts. This chain uses TRBV5-1 with TRBJ2-7; no clear D gene. Germline assignment: CDR1 SGHRS and CDR2 YFSETQ. This CDR3 contains 13 residues. V was trimmed by 0 bases and J by 2 bases, leaving 6 bases between them. Here the CDR3 reads CASSLDSTYEQYF. In nucleotides, the CDR3 is TGCGCCAGCAGCTTGGACAGTACCTACGAGCAGTACTTC.

The sample holds many counts of this clonotype. This sequence joins TRBV15 and TRBJ2-5; tentative D call: TRBD2 (5 bases). Trimming left V 5 bases short and J 4 bases short, with 14 bases between. Germline CDR1 reads LNHNV; CDR2 reads YYDKDF (reference sequence). The CDR3 sequence is 14 residues long. This CDR3 reads CATSVPRGPETQYF. DNA of the CDR3: TGTGCCACCAGCGTACCAAGAGGGCCAGAGACCCAGTACTTC.

This clonotype was recorded a few times. J is TRBJ1-5 and V is TRBV20-1, with 8 bases aligning to TRBD1. From germline, CDR1 is DFQATT and CDR2 SNEGSKA (reference sequence). The CDR3 is 13 amino acids. V trimming: 3 bases; J trimming: 5 bases; junction bases outside the gene matches: 3. CDR3 sequence: CSASGQGHQPQHF. Here the CDR3 DNA reads TGCAGTGCTAGCGGACAGGGACATCAGCCCCAGCATTTT.

This clonotype was counted at least ten times. The rearrangement joins TRBV30 to TRBJ2-2; D is perhaps TRBD2 (5 bases). CDR1 and CDR2 (germline): GTSNPN, SVGIG (reference sequence). The CDR3 length is 11 residues. Deletions cut 3 bases from V and 7 bases from J, with 6 bases between. The CDR3 nucleotides are TGTGCCTGGAGAGAGGGCGGGGAGCTGTTTTTT. Its protein product is CAWREGGELFF. The full variable domain, in which reference TRBV30 and TRBJ2-2 provide the parts outside the CDR3, is SQTIHQWPATLVQPVGSPLSLECTVEGTSNPNLYWYRQAAGRGLQLLFYSVGIGQISSEVPQNLSASRPQDRQFILSSKKLLLSDSGFYLCAWREGGELFFGEGSRLTVL.

This clonotype was seen ten or more times. This chain links TRBV29-1 with TRBJ2-7, with D perhaps assigned TRBD1 or TRBD2 (5 bases each). This CDR3 spans 20 amino acids. Germline CDR1 SQVTM, CDR2 ANQGSEA. V was clipped by 6 bases and J by 2 bases, with 35 bases between them. CDR3 protein: CSVLGLRDPPVGTHTYEQYF. DNA for the CDR3: TGCAGCGTACTTGGTCTCCGGGACCCACCCGTAGGAACCCATACCTACGAGCAGTACTTC.

Many counts were recorded for this clonotype. The chain uses TRBV2 and TRBJ1-2; no clear D gene. CDR1 and CDR2 (germline): SNHLY, FYNNEI. V dropped 1 base and J dropped 7 bases, with 7 bases sitting between them. CDR3 size: 12 residues. The DNA for the CDR3 is TGTGCCAGCAGTGAAGGGGAACGTGGCTACACCTTC. This codes for CASSEGERGYTF.

This clonotype was found many times. The chain is built from TRBV6-2 or TRBV6-3 and TRBJ2-1; 9 positions agree with TRBD1. The CDR3 is 19 residues long. V lost 7 bases and J lost 0; bases outside the gene matches: 16. Germline CDR1 and CDR2: MNHEY and SVGEGT. In DNA, the CDR3 is TGTGCCAGCACCCGACGGGGACAGGGTTTCCTGAGCTCCTACAATGAGCAGTTCTTC. The encoded protein is CASTRRGQGFLSSYNEQFF.

This clonotype occurred many times. The chain has TRBV28 and TRBJ2-1; weak D call: TRBD1 (6 bases). From germline, CDR1 is MDHEN and CDR2 SYDVKM. The CDR3 is 14 amino acids. V was shortened by 4 bases and J by 6 bases, with 13 bases between the two germline ends. The CDR3: CASSSGAGSNEQFF. CDR3 DNA: TGTGCCAGCAGTTCAGGGGCTGGCAGCAATGAGCAGTTCTTC.

This chain uses TRBV5-6 with TRBJ1-5; the D gene is possibly TRBD1 (5 bases). Trimming stripped 4 bases from V and 3 bases from J, with 11 bases between. The germline V gene has CDR1 SGHDT and CDR2 YYEEEE. CDR3 length: 14 residues. CDR3 nucleotides: TGTGCCAGCAGCCGGGACGGGGTCAATCAGCCCCAGCATTTT. Protein sequence: CASSRDGVNQPQHF.

The chain has TRBV6-1 and TRBJ1-2, with D hard to call. Germline values: CDR1 MNHNS, CDR2 SASEGT. The germline V and J ends were trimmed by 5 bases and 0 bases, with 16 bases remaining between them. The CDR3 has 16 residues. The CDR3 region is CASSLDGRLANYGYTF. CDR3 bases: TGTGCCAGCAGTCTGGACGGAAGGTTAGCTAACTATGGCTACACCTTC.

This clonotype was detected many times. The chain links TRBV13 to TRBJ1-1; tentative D call: TRBD1 (5 bases). Germline CDR1 reads PRHDT; CDR2 reads FYEKMQ (reference sequence). The CDR3 runs 11 residues. V shed 0 bases and J shed 11 bases, with 7 bases lying between them. CDR3 protein: CASSLGGGAFF. CDR3 nucleotides: TGTGCCAGCAGCTTAGGGGGGGGGGCTTTCTTT.

In this sample, this clonotype turned up many times. This chain links TRBV2 with TRBJ2-3; TRBD2 aligns across 10 bases. Germline CDR1 reads SNHLY; CDR2 reads FYNNEI. Trimming removed 4 bases from V and 5 bases from J; junction bases left unmatched: 3. The CDR3 extends over 14 amino acids. The DNA of the CDR3 is TGTGCCAGCAGTGCCACTAGCGGGATAGATACGCAGTATTTT. Amino acid sequence: CASSATSGIDTQYF.

This clonotype was counted ten times or more. V gene TRBV20-1 combines with J gene TRBJ2-2; no reliable D call. Germline CDR1 reads DFQATT; CDR2 reads SNEGSKA (reference sequence). The CDR3 has 16 residues. V was clipped by 0 bases and J by 2 bases, with 13 bases between them. DNA for the CDR3: TGCAGTGCTAGAGATGTAGGAGTTACTAACACCGGGGAGCTGTTTTTT. Amino acids: CSARDVGVTNTGELFF.

This clonotype was observed many times. J is TRBJ1-1 and V is TRBV2, with D maybe TRBD1 (5 bases). Germline CDR1 and CDR2: SNHLY and FYNNEI. Trimming left V 4 bases short and J 8 bases short, with 14 bases between. CDR3 length: 13 residues. The CDR3 nucleotides are TGTGCCAGCAGTGGGACCGTGGGGGTCGAAGCTTTCTTT. This gives the protein CASSGTVGVEAFF.

This clonotype was counted many times. Here the CDR3 reads CASSPLGGGQPQHF. DNA for the CDR3: TGTGCCAGCAGCCCGCTGGGGGGCGGTCAGCCCCAGCATTTT. The rearrangement uses TRBV7-9 and TRBJ1-5; tentative D call: TRBD1 (6 bases). The germline gives CDR1 SEHNR, CDR2 FQNEAQ (reference sequence). The CDR3 extends over 14 amino acids. Trimming shortened V by 5 bases and J by 6 bases, and 14 bases separated the two germline ends.

In its sample, this clonotype was seen many times. The chain employs TRBV7-2 and TRBJ1-1, with TRBD1 as a possible D gene (6 bases). V shed 3 bases and J shed 6 bases, with 14 bases lying between them. The length of the CDR3 is 14 residues. CDR1 is SGHTA and CDR2 is FQGNSA in the germline V gene. CDR3: CASSFQGRSSEAFF. The CDR3 coding sequence is TGTGCCAGCAGCTTCCAGGGGCGGAGTTCTGAAGCTTTCTTT. Full variable domain (remainder filled in from reference TRBV7-2 and TRBJ1-1): GAGVSQSPSNKVTEKGKDVELRCDPISGHTALYWYRQSLGQGLEFLIYFQGNSAPDKSGLPSDRFSAERTGGSVSTLTIQRTQQEDSAVYLCASSFQGRSSEAFFGQGTRLTVV.

This rearrangement joins TRBV6-1 to TRBJ1-6; D remains unclear. This CDR3 has 12 amino acids. The V and J ends lost 2 bases and 11 bases respectively, with 7 bases between them. Per the germline V gene, CDR1 is MNHNS and CDR2 is SASEGT. CDR3 DNA: TGTGCCAGCAGTGAATTTGGGACACCCCTCCACTTT. This codes for CASSEFGTPLHF.

In its sample, this clonotype was seen a few times. J is TRBJ2-7 and V is TRBV9, with TRBD1 as a possible D gene (6 bases). V lost 5 bases, J lost 2 bases, and 14 bases lay in between. Per germline, CDR1 SGDLS and CDR2 YYNGEE. This CDR3 has 14 amino acids. In DNA, the CDR3 is TGTGCCAGCAGTATAGGGGGATCGACCTACGAGCAGTACTTC. This encodes CASSIGGSTYEQYF.